This T cell receptor beta chain was recorded in a study of T cell responses to AZD1222 COVID-19 vaccine. V dropped 4 bases and J dropped 4 bases, with 17 bases sitting between them. The length of the CDR3 is 15 residues. The germline V gene has CDR1 SGHRS and CDR2 YFSETQ. As to this clone: Its antigen is as yet unknown.

Points from the study as a whole: Regions 160-218 and 743-854 dominated among vaccine-associated CD4 TCRs spanning spike. Clonal diversity may have been underestimated in mostly white British donors. Rises in breadth and depth of Spike-specific TCRs came after two AZD1222 doses. Just a handful of people given AZD1222 tested seropositive at baseline.

The method was immunoSEQ multiplex PCR; TCRdb's version includes in-frame clones alone and lacks a portion of them. This sample carries about 140,000 clones, approximately 90% of them seen once, and the ten largest clones take 3.4%. This sequence joins TRBV5-1 and TRBJ1-2, with unresolved D. This sample comprised peripheral blood, obtained on day 0 of AZD1222 vaccination. This clonotype was obtained from an adult in good health. CDR3 nucleotides: TGCGCCAGCAGCGGAGGTGGGCAGGAGCGCTATGGCTACACCTTC. Translation gives CASSGGGQERYGYTF.